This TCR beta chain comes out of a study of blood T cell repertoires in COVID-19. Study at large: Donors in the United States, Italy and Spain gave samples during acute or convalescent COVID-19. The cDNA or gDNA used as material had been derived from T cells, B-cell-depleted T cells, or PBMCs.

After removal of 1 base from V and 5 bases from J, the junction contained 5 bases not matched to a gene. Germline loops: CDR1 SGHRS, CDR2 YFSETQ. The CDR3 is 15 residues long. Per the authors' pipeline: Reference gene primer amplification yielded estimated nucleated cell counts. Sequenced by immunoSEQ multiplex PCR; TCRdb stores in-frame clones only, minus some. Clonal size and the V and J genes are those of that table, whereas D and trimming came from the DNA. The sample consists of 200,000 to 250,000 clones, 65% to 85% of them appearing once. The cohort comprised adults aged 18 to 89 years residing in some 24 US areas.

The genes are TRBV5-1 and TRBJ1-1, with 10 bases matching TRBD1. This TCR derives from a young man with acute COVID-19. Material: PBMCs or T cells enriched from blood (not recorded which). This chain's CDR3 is CASSLWGDRGTEAFF. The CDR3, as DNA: TGCGCCAGCAGCTTGTGGGGGGACAGGGGTACTGAAGCTTTCTTT.